Presented here are 21 T cell receptor beta chains from one specimen sequenced in a study of circulating and synovial CD4+ cells in juvenile arthritis. TCRdb keeps only in-frame clones here, not all; method: immunoSEQ multiplex PCR. The sample yields under 40,000 clones, 90% to 95% seen once. Sequencing was performed on CD4+ T cells from blood. The receptors shown here come from a human donor with juvenile idiopathic arthritis.

The chain combines TRBV11-2 with TRBJ2-2; 7 nucleotides align to TRBD2. The length of the CDR3 is 17 residues. J gave up 4 bases and V 4 bases, and 12 bases lay outside the gene matches. Germline V gives CDR1 SGHAT, CDR2 FQNNGV. CDR3 sequence (DNA): TGTGCCAGCAGCTCCGCTCGAGCGGGGCGAGTCACCGGGGAGCTGTTTTTT. Protein: CASSSARAGRVTGELFF.

V gene TRBV11-3 combines with J gene TRBJ2-1, with 8 bases identical to TRBD2. V gave up 5 bases and J gave up 6 bases; unmatched junction bases: 12. CDR1 and CDR2 from the germline V gene are SGHNT and YENEEA. The CDR3 is 16 amino acids. Here the CDR3 reads CASSGVNGAGVNEQFF. CDR3 nucleotides: TGTGCCAGCAGCGGCGTGAATGGAGCGGGGGTCAATGAGCAGTTCTTC.

J is TRBJ1-3 and V is TRBV19, with 9 bases identical to TRBD1. J was trimmed by 2 bases and V by 10 bases; bases with no gene match: 9. The germline V gene encodes CDR1 LNHDA and CDR2 SQIVND (reference sequence). This CDR3 contains 15 residues. In DNA, the CDR3 is TGTGCCACATTACCGGGACAGGGAACTGGAAACACCATATATTTT. It specifies CATLPGQGTGNTIYF.

As for this clone: It is likely a read error, because the conserved phenylalanine at the end of the CDR3 is missing. The genes are TRBV9 and TRBJ2-7; maybe TRBD1 (6 bases). The CDR3 loop spans 12 amino acids. The ends were cut back, 4 bases at V and 6 bases at J, with 11 bases in the middle. Germline-derived CDR1 and CDR2 are SGDLS and YYNGEE. Written as DNA, the CDR3 is TGTGCCAGCAGCTCAAACAGGGCCGAGCAGTACCTC. Translation gives CASSSNRAEQYL.

The chain has TRBV27 and TRBJ2-7; D is undetermined. This CDR3 has 13 amino acids. Germline-derived CDR1 and CDR2 are MNHEY and SMNVEV (reference sequence). The ends were cut back, 8 bases at V and 0 bases at J, with 11 bases in the middle. The CDR3 nucleotides read TGTGCCAGCTCCCATGGCAGCTCCTACGAGCAGTACTTC. Protein sequence: CASSHGSSYEQYF.

The chain combines TRBV9 with TRBJ1-1; possibly TRBD1 for D (6 bases). The ends were cut back, 0 bases at V and 1 base at J, with 10 bases in the middle. Germline CDR1 reads SGDLS; CDR2 reads YYNGEE. The CDR3 consists of 15 residues. For the CDR3, the DNA is TGTGCCAGCAGCGTAGTCCCGGGACAGAACACTGAAGCTTTCTTT. The encoded protein is CASSVVPGQNTEAFF.

The chain links TRBV28 to TRBJ2-7; weak D call: TRBD2 (6 bases). There are 16 residues in the CDR3. V shed 4 bases and J shed 0 bases, with 16 bases lying between them. Germline V gives CDR1 MDHEN, CDR2 SYDVKM. CDR3 in DNA: TGTGCCAGCAGTTCCCCTCCTAGCGCAAGCTCCTACGAGCAGTACTTC. This codes for CASSSPPSASSYEQYF.

Only a few counts were recorded for this clone. J is TRBJ2-7 and V is TRBV28; TRBD1 aligns across 9 bases. Germline trimming cut 8 bases from V and 1 base from J; bases unmatched to any gene: 9. The CDR3 contains 15 residues. Germline values: CDR1 MDHEN, CDR2 SYDVKM. This chain's CDR3 is CASSSFDRGSYEQYF. The CDR3 DNA reads TGTGCCAGCTCCTCCTTCGACAGGGGGTCCTACGAGCAGTACTTC.

The V gene is TRBV20-1, the J gene TRBJ1-3; the D gene is possibly TRBD1 (6 bases). V gave up 6 bases and J gave up 4 bases, with 7 bases separating them. CDR3 length: 11 amino acids. The germline V gene encodes CDR1 DFQATT and CDR2 SNEGSKA (reference sequence). The CDR3 is CSAGTGNTIYF. The DNA of the CDR3 is TGCAGTGCCGGGACAGGAAACACCATATATTTT.

This chain connects TRBV4-3 to TRBJ1-1; TRBD1 is a possible D gene (6 bases). The CDR3 is 15 residues long. Germline assignment: CDR1 LGHNA and CDR2 YSLEER. V dropped 6 bases and J dropped 0 bases, with 14 bases sitting between them. The CDR3 DNA reads TGCGCCAGCAGTAAGGGTGGGGGCATGAACACTGAAGCTTTCTTT. Translated, it gives CASSKGGGMNTEAFF.

V and J are TRBV5-1 and TRBJ2-2; D ambiguous. Germline-derived CDR1 and CDR2 are SGHRS and YFSETQ. CDR3 size: 14 residues. V lost 0 bases and J 5 bases, leaving 8 bases between the germline ends. This CDR3 reads CASSLALETGELFF. The CDR3 DNA sequence: TGCGCCAGCAGCTTGGCCTTAGAGACCGGGGAGCTGTTTTTT.

The rearrangement links TRBV7-9 to TRBJ1-4, with a tentative D call TRBD1 (6 bases). V was trimmed by 5 bases and J by 5 bases, leaving 18 bases between them. The CDR3 loop spans 16 amino acids. In germline, CDR1 is SEHNR, CDR2 FQNEAQ (reference sequence). The CDR3 DNA reads as TGTGCCAGCAGCCCCTCCATGGGGGCGCGGAATGAAAAACTGTTTTTT. This translates into CASSPSMGARNEKLFF.

To note about this clone: Germline is not matched at one junction end, which may reflect a read error. The genes are TRBV19 and TRBJ1-6, with D perhaps TRBD1 (5 bases). This CDR3 is 14 amino acids long. From germline, CDR1 is LNHDA and CDR2 SQIVND (reference sequence). Here the CDR3 reads CASSIVGHNSPLHF. CDR3 DNA sequence: TGTGCCAGTAGTATAGTCGGACATAATTCCCCCCTCCACTTT.

This clone occurred once. CDR3 region: CASSSTAGRNNEQFF. CDR3 DNA: TGTGCCAGCAGCTCCACGGCGGGGAGGAACAATGAGCAGTTCTTC. The chain joins TRBV7-3 to TRBJ2-1; a possible D gene is TRBD2 (6 bases). CDR1 and CDR2 (germline): SGHTA, FQGTGA. V lost 4 bases, J lost 5 bases, and 15 bases lay in between. The CDR3 has 15 amino acids. Based on the CDR3 plus reference TRBV7-3 and TRBJ2-1, the full variable domain is GAGVSQTPSNKVTEKGKYVELRCDPISGHTALYWYRQSLGQGPEFLIYFQGTGAADDSGLPNDRFFAVRPEGSVSTLKIQRTERGDSAVYLCASSSTAGRNNEQFFGPGTRLTVL.

The rearrangement links TRBV9 to TRBJ2-1; 9 bases map to TRBD2. The V gene end was trimmed by 0 bases and the J gene end by 4 bases; junction bases not matched to a gene: 5. The CDR3 totals 16 residues. Germline V gene sequence: CDR1 SGDLS, CDR2 YYNGEE. CDR3 in amino acids: CASSVASGEPYNEQFF. CDR3 nucleotides: TGTGCCAGCAGCGTAGCTAGCGGGGAACCTTACAATGAGCAGTTCTTC.

The CDR3 reads CASRGTGASEQYF. For the CDR3, the DNA is TGTGCCAGCAGGGGGACAGGGGCCTCCGAGCAGTACTTC. The gene calls are TRBV6-1 and TRBJ2-7; 10 positions agree with TRBD1. CDR1 MNHNS and CDR2 SASEGT come from the germline V gene. The CDR3 runs to 13 residues. V shed 6 bases and J 6 bases; nucleotides not matched to a gene: 5.

The genes are TRBV6-1 and TRBJ1-5; 11 bases are shared with TRBD1. The CDR3 sequence is 15 residues long. CDR1 and CDR2 from the germline V gene are MNHNS and SASEGT. The J segment lost 4 bases and the V segment lost 6 bases, leaving 5 bases of the junction unmatched. This chain's CDR3 is CASRIGTGGNQPQHF. The CDR3 coding sequence is TGTGCCAGCAGAATAGGGACAGGGGGAAATCAGCCCCAGCATTTT.

The V call is TRBV4-1, the J call TRBJ1-4; 7 bases are a match to TRBD1. After removal of 1 base from V and 5 bases from J, the junction contained 4 bases not matched to a gene. The CDR3 is 15 amino acids. Germline values: CDR1 MGHRA, CDR2 YSYEKL. The chain's CDR3 is CASSQVTGSNEKLFF. CDR3 DNA sequence: TGCGCCAGCAGCCAAGTGACAGGGTCAAATGAAAAACTGTTTTTT.

The chain combines TRBV5-1 with TRBJ2-7; TRBD1 aligns across 12 bases. V was clipped by 3 bases and J by 5 bases; unmatched bases: 6. In germline, CDR1 is SGHRS, CDR2 YFSETQ. The CDR3 consists of 15 residues. CDR3 sequence: CASSWTGTGGNEQYF. CDR3 sequence (DNA): TGCGCCAGCAGCTGGACCGGGACAGGGGGCAACGAGCAGTACTTC.

This clone was counted a single time. The rearrangement uses TRBV15 and TRBJ1-3, with D possibly TRBD1 on 5 matching bases. There are 19 residues in the CDR3. The V gene's germline CDR1 is LNHNV and CDR2 YYDKDF (reference sequence). Trimming removed 1 base from V and 0 bases from J, with 19 bases in between. The CDR3 DNA reads as TGTGCCACCAGCAGAGGAGCTGGTTCTAGGGGAAGCTCTGGAAACACCATATATTTT. This sequence encodes CATSRGAGSRGSSGNTIYF.

The chain joins TRBV13 to TRBJ2-1; 14 positions agree with TRBD2. This CDR3 comprises 14 residues. The V gene's germline CDR1 is PRHDT and CDR2 FYEKMQ (reference sequence). V gave up 8 bases and J gave up 6 bases; unmatched junction bases: 3. The CDR3 loop is CASRTSGGSNEQFF. The CDR3 DNA reads TGTGCCAGCCGGACTAGCGGGGGGAGCAATGAGCAGTTCTTC.